This T cell receptor beta chain was observed in a study of blood T cells in healthy people across ages. Isolating PBMCs gave at least 6 million of these cells per sample. A second PCR of about 7 to 12 cycles used a sample-barcoded 5' primer and a J-beta primer mix. TCRdb re-called the 5' RACE reads through MiXCR, storing one row per CDR3 protein. The table has 600,000 to 650,000 distinct CDR3 sequences, about 54% seen once; the top ten hold over 30%. Broader study findings: Naive and antigen-experienced cells were not separated, limiting conclusive comparison.

This clonotype was counted at least ten times. As yet, its antigen is unknown. Germline lookup yields CDR1 MGHRA and CDR2 YSYEKL. V was clipped by 7 bases and J by 4 bases; unmatched bases: 12. CDR3 length: 15 amino acids. Sequencing used blood. The rearrangement links TRBV4-1 to TRBJ1-2; TRBD1 matches 7 bases. This sequence originates from a man in his 60s in good health. CDR3 DNA sequence: TGCGCCAGCACCCTGACAGGGAGAGACGTCTATGGCTACACCTTC. Its translation is CASTLTGRDVYGYTF.